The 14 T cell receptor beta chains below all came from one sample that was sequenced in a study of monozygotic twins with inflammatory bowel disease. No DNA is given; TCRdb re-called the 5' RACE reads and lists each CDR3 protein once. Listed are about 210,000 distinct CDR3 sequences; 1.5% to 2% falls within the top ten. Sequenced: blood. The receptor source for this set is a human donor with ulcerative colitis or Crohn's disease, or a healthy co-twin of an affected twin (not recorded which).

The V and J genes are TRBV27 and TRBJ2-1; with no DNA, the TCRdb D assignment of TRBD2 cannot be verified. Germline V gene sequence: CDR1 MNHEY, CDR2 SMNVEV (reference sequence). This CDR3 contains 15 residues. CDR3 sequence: CASSLEGRPYNEQFF.

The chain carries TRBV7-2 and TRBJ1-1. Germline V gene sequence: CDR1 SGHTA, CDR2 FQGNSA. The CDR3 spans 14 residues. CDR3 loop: CASRPSLMNTEAFF.

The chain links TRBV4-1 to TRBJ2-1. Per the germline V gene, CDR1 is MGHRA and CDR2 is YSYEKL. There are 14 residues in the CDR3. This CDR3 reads CASSQEWLNNEQFF.

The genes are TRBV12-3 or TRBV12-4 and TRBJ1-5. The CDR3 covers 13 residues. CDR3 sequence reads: CASSSQSGWAQHF.

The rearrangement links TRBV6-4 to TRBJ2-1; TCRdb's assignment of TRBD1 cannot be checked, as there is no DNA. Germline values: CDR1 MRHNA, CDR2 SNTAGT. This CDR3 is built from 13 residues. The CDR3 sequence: CASSLGGLGEQFF.

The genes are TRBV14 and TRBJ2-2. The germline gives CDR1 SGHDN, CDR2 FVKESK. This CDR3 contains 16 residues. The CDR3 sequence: CASSQDSLGRPGELFF.

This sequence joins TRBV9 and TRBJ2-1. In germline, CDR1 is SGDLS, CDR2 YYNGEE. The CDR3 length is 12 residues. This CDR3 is CASSVDGAEQFF.

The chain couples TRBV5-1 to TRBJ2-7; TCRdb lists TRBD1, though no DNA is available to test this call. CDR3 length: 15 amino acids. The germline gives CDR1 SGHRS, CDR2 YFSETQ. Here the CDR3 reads CASSLGRGFSYEQYF.

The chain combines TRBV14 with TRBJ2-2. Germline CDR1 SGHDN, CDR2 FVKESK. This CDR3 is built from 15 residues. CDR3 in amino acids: CASSQRDPNTGELFF.

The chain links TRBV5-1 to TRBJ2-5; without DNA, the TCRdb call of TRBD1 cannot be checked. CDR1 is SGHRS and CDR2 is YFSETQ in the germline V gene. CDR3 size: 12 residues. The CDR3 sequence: CATRQGEETQYF.

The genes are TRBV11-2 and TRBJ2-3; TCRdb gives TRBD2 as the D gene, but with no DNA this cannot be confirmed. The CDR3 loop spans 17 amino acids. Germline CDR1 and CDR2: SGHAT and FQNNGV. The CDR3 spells CASSPRTQSGDADTQYF.

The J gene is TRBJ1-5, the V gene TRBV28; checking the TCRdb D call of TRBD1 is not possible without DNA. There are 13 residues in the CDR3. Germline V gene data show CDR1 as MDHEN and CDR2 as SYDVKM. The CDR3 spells CASRPGAHQPQHF.

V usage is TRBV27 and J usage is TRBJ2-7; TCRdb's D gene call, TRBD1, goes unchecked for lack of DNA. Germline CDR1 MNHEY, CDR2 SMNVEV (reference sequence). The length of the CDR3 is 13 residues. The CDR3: CANLRDRGWEQYF.

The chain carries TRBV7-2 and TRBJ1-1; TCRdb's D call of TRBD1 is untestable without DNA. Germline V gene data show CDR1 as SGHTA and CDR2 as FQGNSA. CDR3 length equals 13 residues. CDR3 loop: CASSPSGGSEAFF. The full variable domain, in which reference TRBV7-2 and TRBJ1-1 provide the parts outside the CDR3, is GAGVSQSPSNKVTEKGKDVELRCDPISGHTALYWYRQSLGQGLEFLIYFQGNSAPDKSGLPSDRFSAERTGGSVSTLTIQRTQQEDSAVYLCASSPSGGSEAFFGQGTRLTVV.